This TCR beta chain was identified in a study of T cells expressing NK-cell markers. On the study more broadly: Repertoire data for TCR beta were derived from sorted T cells (CD3+CD56+NKG2C+, CD3+CD56+NKG2C- and CD3+CD56-NKG2C+).

The germline CDR1 and CDR2 sequences are ENHRY and SYGVKD. The CDR3 is 13 residues long. TCRdb re-called the 5' RACE reads and catalogs CDR3 proteins one per entry, DNA excluded. The sample holds roughly 150,000 distinct CDR3 sequences. The chain uses TRBV10-3 and TRBJ2-1; TCRdb lists TRBD2, though no DNA is available to test this call. This clonotype was obtained from a woman between 18 and 70 years old in good health. Source material: blood T cells: a sorted CD56 or NKG2C T cell subset, CD4+ or CD8+ T cells, or bulk PBMC T cells (not recorded which). CDR3 loop: CAISDGGRNEQFF.